This T cell receptor (beta chain) was recorded in a study of T-cell memory formation after mild COVID-19. Overall study results and limits: Clones contracting over day 15 to 85 were CD4/CD8 balanced, with later expanders leaning CD4+. Shrinking CD4+ clones were chiefly CM and EM; CD8+ ones were chiefly EMRA.

On this clonotype: Its antigen is still unknown.

TCRdb reanalysed the 5' RACE reads using MiXCR and keeps one entry per CDR3 protein. Of about 540,000 distinct CDR3 sequences listed, roughly 21% are singletons. CDR1 and CDR2 from the germline V gene are SGHVS and FQNEAQ. V lost 1 base, J lost 2 bases, and 7 bases stayed unmatched. The CDR3 consists of 17 residues. The sequence came from an adult woman who had mild COVID-19 (a few samples of this study predate the infection). Cell type and time point are not known. Source material: PBMCs or a T cell subset sorted from them (not recorded which). The chain combines TRBV7-8 with TRBJ2-7, with TRBD2 matching over 11 bases. The CDR3 is CASSLVWGLAETYEQYF. For the CDR3, the DNA is TGTGCCAGCAGCTTAGTTTGGGGACTAGCGGAGACCTACGAGCAGTACTTC.